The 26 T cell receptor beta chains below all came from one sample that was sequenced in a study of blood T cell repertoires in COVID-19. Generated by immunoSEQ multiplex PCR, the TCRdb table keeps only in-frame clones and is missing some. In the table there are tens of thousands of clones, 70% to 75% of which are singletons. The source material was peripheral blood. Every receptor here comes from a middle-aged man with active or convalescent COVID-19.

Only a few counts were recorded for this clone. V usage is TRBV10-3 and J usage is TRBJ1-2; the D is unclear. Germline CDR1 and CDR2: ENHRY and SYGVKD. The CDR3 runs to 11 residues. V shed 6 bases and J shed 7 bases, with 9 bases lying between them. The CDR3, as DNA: TGTGCCATCAGCCAGGAGGTTGGCTACACCTTC. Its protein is CAISQEVGYTF.

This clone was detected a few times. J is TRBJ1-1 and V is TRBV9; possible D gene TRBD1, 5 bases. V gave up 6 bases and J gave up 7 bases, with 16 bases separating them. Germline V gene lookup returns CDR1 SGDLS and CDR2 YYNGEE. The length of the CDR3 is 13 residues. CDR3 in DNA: TGTGCCAGCACTCTAGTCCCGGGGGGTGAAGCTTTCTTT. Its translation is CASTLVPGGEAFF.

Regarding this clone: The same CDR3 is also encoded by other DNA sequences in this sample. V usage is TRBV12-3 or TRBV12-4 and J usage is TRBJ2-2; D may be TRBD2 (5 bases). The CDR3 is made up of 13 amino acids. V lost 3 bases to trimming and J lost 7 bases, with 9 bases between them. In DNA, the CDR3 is TGTGCCAGCAGTTTGCCGGGATTCGGGGAGCTGTTTTTT. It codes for CASSLPGFGELFF.

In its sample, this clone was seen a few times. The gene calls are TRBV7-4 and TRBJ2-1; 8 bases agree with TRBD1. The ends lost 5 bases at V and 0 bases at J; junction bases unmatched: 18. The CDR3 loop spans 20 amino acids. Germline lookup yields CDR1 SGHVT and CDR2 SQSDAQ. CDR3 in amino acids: CASSNVRGRAYTSSYNEQFF. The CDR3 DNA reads TGTGCCAGCAGCAACGTCAGGGGGCGTGCTTATACGAGCTCCTACAATGAGCAGTTCTTC.

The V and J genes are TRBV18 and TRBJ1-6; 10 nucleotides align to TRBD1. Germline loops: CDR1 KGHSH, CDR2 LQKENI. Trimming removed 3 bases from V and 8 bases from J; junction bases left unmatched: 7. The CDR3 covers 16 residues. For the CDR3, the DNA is TGTGCCAGCTCACCGACAGGGACAGGGGTGCATTCACCCCTCCACTTT. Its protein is CASSPTGTGVHSPLHF.

The CDR3 DNA reads TGTGCCAGCTCACCCCTGGCCGGGACAGGGGCGAGCTCCTATAATTCACCCCTCCACTTT. This translates into CASSPLAGTGASSYNSPLHF. V gene TRBV18 combines with J gene TRBJ1-6; 10 bases map to TRBD1. The germline CDR1 and CDR2 sequences are KGHSH and LQKENI. The CDR3 is 20 residues long. V was clipped by 3 bases and J by 0 bases; unmatched bases: 11.

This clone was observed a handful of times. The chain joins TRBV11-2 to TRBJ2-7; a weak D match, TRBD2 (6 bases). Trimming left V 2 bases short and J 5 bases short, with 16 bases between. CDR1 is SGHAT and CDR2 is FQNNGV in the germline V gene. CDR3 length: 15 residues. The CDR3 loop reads CASSLTGTPGHEQYF. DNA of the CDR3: TGTGCCAGCAGCTTAACCGGGACTCCCGGTCACGAGCAGTACTTC.

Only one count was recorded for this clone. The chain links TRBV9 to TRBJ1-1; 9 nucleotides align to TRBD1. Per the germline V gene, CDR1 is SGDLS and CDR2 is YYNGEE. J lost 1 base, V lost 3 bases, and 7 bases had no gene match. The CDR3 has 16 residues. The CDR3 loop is CASSAQGANPNTEAFF. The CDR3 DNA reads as TGTGCCAGCAGCGCACAGGGGGCCAACCCGAACACTGAAGCTTTCTTT.

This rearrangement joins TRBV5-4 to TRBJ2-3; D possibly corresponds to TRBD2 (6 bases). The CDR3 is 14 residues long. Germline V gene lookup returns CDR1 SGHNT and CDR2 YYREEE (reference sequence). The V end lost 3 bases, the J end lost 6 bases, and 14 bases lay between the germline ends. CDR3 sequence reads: CASSSGGGWDTQYF. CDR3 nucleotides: TGTGCCAGCAGCTCGGGCGGAGGGTGGGATACGCAGTATTTT.

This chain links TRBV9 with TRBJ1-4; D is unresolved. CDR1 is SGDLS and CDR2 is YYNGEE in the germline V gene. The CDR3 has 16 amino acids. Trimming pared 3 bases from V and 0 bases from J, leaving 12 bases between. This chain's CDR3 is CASSERGSATNEKLFF. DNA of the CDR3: TGTGCCAGCAGCGAACGGGGATCCGCAACTAATGAAAAACTGTTTTTT.

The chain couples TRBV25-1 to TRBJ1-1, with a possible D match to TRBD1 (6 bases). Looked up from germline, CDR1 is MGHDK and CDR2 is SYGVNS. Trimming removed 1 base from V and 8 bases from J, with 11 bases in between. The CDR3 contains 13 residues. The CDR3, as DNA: TGTGCCAGCAGTGAATTCTCCGACAGGGAAGCTTTCTTT. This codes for CASSEFSDREAFF. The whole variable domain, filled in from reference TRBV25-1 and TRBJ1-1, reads EADIYQTPRYLVIGTGKKITLECSQTMGHDKMYWYQQDPGMELHLIHYSYGVNSTEKGDLSSESTVSRIRTEHFPLTLESARPSHTSQYLCASSEFSDREAFFGQGTRLTVV.

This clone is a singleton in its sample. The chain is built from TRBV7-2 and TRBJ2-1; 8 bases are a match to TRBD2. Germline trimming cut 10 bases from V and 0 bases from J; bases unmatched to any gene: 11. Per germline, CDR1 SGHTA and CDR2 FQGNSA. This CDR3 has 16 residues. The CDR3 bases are TGTGCCATTAGACGGGGGGGGCCACGCTCCTACAATGAGCAGTTCTTC. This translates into CAIRRGGPRSYNEQFF. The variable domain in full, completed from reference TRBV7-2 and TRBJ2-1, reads GAGVSQSPSNKVTEKGKDVELRCDPISGHTALYWYRQSLGQGLEFLIYFQGNSAPDKSGLPSDRFSAERTGGSVSTLTIQRTQQEDSAVYLCAIRRGGPRSYNEQFFGPGTRLTVL.

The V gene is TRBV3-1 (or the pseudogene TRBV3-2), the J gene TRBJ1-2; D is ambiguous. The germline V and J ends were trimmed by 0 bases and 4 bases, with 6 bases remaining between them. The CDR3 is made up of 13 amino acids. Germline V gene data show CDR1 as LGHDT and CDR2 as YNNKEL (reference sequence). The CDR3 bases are TGTGCCAGCAGCCAAGATCACAGCTATGGCTACACCTTC. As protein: CASSQDHSYGYTF.

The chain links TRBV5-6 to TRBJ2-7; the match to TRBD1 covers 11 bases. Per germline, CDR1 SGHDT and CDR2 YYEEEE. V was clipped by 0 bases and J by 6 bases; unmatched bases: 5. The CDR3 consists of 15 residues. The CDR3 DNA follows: TGTGCCAGCAGCTTGGGGGCGGGGACAGGGGGCGAGCAGTACTTC. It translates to CASSLGAGTGGEQYF.

The CDR3 loop is CASSLEGTGHGYTF. CDR3 DNA sequence: TGTGCCAGCAGCTTGGAAGGGACAGGGCATGGCTACACCTTC. The chain has TRBV5-5 and TRBJ1-2; TRBD1 matches at 9 bases. The length of the CDR3 is 14 residues. Germline values: CDR1 SGHKS, CDR2 YYEKEE (reference sequence). V was clipped by 0 bases and J by 6 bases; unmatched bases: 3.

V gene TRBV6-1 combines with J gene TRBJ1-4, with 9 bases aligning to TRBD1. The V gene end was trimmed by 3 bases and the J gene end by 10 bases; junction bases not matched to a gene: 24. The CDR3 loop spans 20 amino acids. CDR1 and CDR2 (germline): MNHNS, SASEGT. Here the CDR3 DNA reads TGTGCCAGCAGTGAGACGCCGCCGGGACAGGGTAACCTCCCTGTAGTAAAACTGTTTTTT. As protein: CASSETPPGQGNLPVVKLFF.

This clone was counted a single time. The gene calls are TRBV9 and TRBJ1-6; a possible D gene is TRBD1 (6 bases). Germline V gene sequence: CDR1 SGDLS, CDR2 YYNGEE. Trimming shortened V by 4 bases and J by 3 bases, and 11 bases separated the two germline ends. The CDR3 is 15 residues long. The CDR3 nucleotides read TGTGCCAGCAGCACTCGGGACAACTATAATTCACCCCTCCACTTT. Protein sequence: CASSTRDNYNSPLHF.

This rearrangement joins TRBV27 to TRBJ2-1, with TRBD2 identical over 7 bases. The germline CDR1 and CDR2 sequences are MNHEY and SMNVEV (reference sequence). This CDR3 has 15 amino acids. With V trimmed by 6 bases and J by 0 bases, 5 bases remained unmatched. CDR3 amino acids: CASRLGGSSYNEQFF. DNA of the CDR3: TGTGCCAGCAGATTGGGGGGGAGCTCCTACAATGAGCAGTTCTTC.

CDR3 nucleotide sequence: TGTGCCAGCAGTTCCCGGGACAGGGGTAACCAGCCCCAGCATTTT. Its translation: CASSSRDRGNQPQHF. V is TRBV6-6 and J is TRBJ1-5, with 10 bases matching TRBD1. The germline V gene encodes CDR1 MNHNY and CDR2 SVGAGI (reference sequence). J lost 7 bases, V lost 4 bases, and 7 bases had no gene match. The CDR3 consists of 15 residues.

The CDR3 reads CASSVGGLAKGETQYF. CDR3 nucleotide sequence: TGTGCCAGCAGCGTAGGAGGACTAGCAAAGGGAGAGACCCAGTACTTC. The chain links TRBV9 to TRBJ2-5; 8 bases align to TRBD2. CDR3 length: 16 amino acids. V trimming: 0 bases; J trimming: 4 bases; junction bases outside the gene matches: 8. The germline V gene encodes CDR1 SGDLS and CDR2 YYNGEE.

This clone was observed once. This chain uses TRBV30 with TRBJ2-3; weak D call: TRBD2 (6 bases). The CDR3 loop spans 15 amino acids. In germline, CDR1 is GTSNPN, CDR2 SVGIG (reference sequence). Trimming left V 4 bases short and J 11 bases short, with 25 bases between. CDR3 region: CAWTPVGEEDGGQYF. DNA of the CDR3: TGTGCCTGGACCCCTGTCGGGGAGGAAGATGGGGGGCAGTATTTT. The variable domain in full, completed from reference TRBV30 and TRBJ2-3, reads SQTIHQWPATLVQPVGSPLSLECTVEGTSNPNLYWYRQAAGRGLQLLFYSVGIGQISSEVPQNLSASRPQDRQFILSSKKLLLSDSGFYLCAWTPVGEEDGGQYFGPGTRLTVL.

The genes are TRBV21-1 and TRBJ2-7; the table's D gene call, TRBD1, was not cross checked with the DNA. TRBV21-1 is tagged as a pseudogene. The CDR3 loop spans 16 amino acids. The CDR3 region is CASSKGPTGALYEQYF. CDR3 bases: TGTGCCAGCAGCAAAGGCCCGACAGGGGCCCTGTACGAGCAGTACTTC.

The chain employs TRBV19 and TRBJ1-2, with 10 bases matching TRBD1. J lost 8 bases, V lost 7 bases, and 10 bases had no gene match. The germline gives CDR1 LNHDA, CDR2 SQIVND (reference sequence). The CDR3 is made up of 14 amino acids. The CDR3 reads CASNPTGGSLGYTF. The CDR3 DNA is TGTGCCAGTAACCCGACAGGGGGCTCTTTGGGCTACACCTTC. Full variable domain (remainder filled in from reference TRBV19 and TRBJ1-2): DGGITQSPKYLFRKEGQNVTLSCEQNLNHDAMYWYRQDPGQGLRLIYYSQIVNDFQKGDIAEGYSVSREKKESFPLTVTSAQKNPTAFYLCASNPTGGSLGYTFGSGTRLTVV.

CDR3 loop: CASSESWAPQSNQPQHF. In DNA, the CDR3 is TGCGCCAGCAGTGAGTCTTGGGCACCTCAAAGCAATCAGCCCCAGCATTTT. The J gene is TRBJ1-5, the V gene TRBV10-2; D uncertain. The CDR3 runs to 17 residues. Trimming cost V 0 bases and J 1 base, with 13 bases left between them. The germline V gene encodes CDR1 WSHSY and CDR2 SAAADI.

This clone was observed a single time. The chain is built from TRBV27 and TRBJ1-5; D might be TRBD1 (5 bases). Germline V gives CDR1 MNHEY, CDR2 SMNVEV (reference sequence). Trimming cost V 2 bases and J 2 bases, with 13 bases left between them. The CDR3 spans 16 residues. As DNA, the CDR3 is TGTGCCAGCAGTTTAGAAGGGGTTGGCGGCAATCAGCCCCAGCATTTT. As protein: CASSLEGVGGNQPQHF.

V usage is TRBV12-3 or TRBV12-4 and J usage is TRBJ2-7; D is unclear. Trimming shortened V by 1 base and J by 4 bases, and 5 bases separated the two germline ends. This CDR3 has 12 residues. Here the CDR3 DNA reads TGTGCCAGCAGTTTAGGTTCGTACGAGCAGTACTTC. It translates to CASSLGSYEQYF.